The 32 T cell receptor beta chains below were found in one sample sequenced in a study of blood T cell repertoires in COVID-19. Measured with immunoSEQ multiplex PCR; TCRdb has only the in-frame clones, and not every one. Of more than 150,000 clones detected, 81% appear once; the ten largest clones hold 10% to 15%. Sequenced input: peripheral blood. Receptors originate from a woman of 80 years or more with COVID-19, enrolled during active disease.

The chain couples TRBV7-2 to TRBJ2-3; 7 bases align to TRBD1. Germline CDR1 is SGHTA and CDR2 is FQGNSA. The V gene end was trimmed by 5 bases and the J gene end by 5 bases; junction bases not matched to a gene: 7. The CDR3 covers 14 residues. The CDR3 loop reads CASSAHHRGDTQYF. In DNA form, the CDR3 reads TGTGCCAGCAGCGCCCACCACAGGGGAGATACGCAGTATTTT.

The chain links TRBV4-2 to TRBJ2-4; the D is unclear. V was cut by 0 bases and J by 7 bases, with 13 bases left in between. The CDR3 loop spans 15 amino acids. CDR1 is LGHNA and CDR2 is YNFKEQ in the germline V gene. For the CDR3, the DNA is TGTGCCAGCAGCCAAGAGTATATTAGGAGCAACATTCAGTACTTC. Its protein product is CASSQEYIRSNIQYF.

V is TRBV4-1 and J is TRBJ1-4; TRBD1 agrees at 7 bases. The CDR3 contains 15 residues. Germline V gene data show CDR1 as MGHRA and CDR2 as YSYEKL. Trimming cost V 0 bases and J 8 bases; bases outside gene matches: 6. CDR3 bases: TGCGCCAGCAGCCAAGAAAAGGGCAGGGGGGAAAAACTGTTTTTT. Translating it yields CASSQEKGRGEKLFF.

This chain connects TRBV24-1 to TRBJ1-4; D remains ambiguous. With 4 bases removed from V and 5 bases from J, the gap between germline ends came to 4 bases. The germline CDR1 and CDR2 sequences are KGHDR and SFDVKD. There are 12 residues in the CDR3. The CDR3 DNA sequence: TGTGCCACCAGTGACTCCAATGAAAAACTGTTTTTT. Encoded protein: CATSDSNEKLFF.

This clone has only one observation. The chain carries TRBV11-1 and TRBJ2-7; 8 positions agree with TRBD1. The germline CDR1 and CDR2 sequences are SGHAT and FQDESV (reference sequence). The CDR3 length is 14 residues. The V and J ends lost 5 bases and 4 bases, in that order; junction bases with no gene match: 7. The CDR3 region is CASSPRTGPYEQYF. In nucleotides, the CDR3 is TGTGCCAGCAGCCCCCGGACAGGGCCTTACGAGCAGTACTTC. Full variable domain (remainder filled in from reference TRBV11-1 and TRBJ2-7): EAEVAQSPRYKITEKSQAVAFWCDPISGHATLYWYRQILGQGPELLVQFQDESVVDDSQLPKDRFSAERLKGVDSTLKIQPAELGDSAMYLCASSPRTGPYEQYFGPGTRLTVT.

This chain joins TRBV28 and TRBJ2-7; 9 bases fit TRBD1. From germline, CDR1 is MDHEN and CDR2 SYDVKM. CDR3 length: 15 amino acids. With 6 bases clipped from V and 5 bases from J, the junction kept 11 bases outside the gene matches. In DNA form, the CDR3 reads TGTGCCAGCAGGGACCCGGGACAGGGAGGCCACGAGCAGTACTTC. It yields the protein CASRDPGQGGHEQYF.

CDR3 coding DNA: TGTGCCAGTAGTATTCTAGCGGGAGGCACCGGGGAGCTGTTTTTT. Its translation is CASSILAGGTGELFF. V and J are TRBV19 and TRBJ2-2; 11 nucleotides match TRBD2. V dropped 3 bases and J dropped 4; count of bases not matched to a gene: 1. The CDR3 has 15 amino acids. The germline gives CDR1 LNHDA, CDR2 SQIVND (reference sequence).

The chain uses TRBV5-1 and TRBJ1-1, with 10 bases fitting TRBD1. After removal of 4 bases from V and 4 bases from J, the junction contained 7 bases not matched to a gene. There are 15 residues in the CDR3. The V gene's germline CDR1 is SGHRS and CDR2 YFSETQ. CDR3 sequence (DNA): TGCGCCAGCAGCGTGGATGGACAGGGGGGCACTGAAGCTTTCTTT. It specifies CASSVDGQGGTEAFF.

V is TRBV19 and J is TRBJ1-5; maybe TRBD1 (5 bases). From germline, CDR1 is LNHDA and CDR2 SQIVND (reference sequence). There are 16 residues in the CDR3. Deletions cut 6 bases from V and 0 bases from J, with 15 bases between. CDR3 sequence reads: CASSWTSDYSNQPQHF. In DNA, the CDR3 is TGTGCCAGTAGCTGGACATCGGATTATAGCAATCAGCCCCAGCATTTT.

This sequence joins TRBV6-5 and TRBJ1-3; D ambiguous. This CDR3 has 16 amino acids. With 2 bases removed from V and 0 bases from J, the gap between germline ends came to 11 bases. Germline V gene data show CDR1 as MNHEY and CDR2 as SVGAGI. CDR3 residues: CASSYHSGASGNTIYF. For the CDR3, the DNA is TGTGCCAGCAGTTACCACAGTGGCGCCTCTGGAAACACCATATATTTT.

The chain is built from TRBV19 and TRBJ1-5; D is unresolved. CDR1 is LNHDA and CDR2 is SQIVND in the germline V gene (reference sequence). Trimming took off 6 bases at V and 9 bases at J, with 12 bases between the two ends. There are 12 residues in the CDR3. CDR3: CASSSGGWPQHF. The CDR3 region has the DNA TGTGCCAGTAGCTCCGGCGGGTGGCCCCAGCATTTT.

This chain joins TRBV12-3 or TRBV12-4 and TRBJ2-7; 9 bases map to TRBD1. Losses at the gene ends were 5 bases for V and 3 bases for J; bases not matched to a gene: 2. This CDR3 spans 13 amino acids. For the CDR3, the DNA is TGTGCCAGCAGTACAGGGGGCCTCTACGAGCAGTACTTC. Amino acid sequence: CASSTGGLYEQYF.

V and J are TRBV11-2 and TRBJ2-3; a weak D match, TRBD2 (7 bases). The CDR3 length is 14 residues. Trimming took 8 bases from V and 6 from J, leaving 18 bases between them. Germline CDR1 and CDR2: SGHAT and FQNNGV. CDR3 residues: CASGGGRPPDTQYF. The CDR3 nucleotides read TGTGCCAGCGGGGGGGGGCGGCCCCCGGATACGCAGTATTTT.

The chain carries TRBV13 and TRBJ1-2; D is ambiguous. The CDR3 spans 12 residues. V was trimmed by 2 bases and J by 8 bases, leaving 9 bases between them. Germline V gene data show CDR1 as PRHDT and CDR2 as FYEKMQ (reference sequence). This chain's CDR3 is CASSLSPGGYTF. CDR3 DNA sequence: TGTGCCAGCAGCTTATCTCCGGGAGGCTACACCTTC.

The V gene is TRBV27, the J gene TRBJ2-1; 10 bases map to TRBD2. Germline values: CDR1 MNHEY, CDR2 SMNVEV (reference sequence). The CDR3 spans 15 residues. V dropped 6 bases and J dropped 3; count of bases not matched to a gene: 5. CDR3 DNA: TGTGCCAGCAGCCCAGCGGGGGGGATCTACAATGAGCAGTTCTTC. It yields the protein CASSPAGGIYNEQFF.

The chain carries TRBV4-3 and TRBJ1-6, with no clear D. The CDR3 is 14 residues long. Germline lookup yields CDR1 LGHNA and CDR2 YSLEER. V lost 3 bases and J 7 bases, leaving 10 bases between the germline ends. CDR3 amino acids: CASSHQAPNSPLHF. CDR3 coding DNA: TGCGCCAGCAGCCATCAGGCCCCGAATTCACCCCTCCACTTT.

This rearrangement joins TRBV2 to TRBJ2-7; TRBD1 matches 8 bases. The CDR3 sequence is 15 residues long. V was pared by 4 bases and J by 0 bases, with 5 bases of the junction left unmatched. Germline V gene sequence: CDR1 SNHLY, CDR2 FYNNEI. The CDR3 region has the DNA TGTGCCAGCAGTGCCGAGACAGGGGACTCCTACGAGCAGTACTTC. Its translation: CASSAETGDSYEQYF.

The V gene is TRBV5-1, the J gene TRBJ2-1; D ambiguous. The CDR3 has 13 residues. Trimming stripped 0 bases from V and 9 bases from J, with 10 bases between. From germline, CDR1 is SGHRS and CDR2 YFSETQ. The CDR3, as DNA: TGCGCCAGCAGCTTGGTGAGTTCCCGTGAGCAGTTCTTC. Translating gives CASSLVSSREQFF.

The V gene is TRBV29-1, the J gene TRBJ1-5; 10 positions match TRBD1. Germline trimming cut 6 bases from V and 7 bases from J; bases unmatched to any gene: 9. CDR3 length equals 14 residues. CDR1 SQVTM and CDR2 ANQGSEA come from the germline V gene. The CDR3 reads CSVRQGAGGQPQHF. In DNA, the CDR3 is TGCAGCGTGCGACAGGGGGCCGGGGGACAGCCCCAGCATTTT.

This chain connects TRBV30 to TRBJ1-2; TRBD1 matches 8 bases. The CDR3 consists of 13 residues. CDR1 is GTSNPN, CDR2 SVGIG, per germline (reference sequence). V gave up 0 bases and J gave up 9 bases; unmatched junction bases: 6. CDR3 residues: CAWSVKTGVSYTF. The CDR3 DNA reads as TGTGCCTGGAGTGTGAAGACAGGGGTGAGCTACACCTTC.

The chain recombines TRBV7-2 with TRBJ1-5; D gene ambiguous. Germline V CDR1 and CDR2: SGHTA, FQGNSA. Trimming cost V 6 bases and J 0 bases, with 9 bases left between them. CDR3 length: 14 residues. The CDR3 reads CASSFHSSNQPQHF. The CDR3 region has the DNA TGTGCCAGCAGTTTTCACAGTAGCAATCAGCCCCAGCATTTT.

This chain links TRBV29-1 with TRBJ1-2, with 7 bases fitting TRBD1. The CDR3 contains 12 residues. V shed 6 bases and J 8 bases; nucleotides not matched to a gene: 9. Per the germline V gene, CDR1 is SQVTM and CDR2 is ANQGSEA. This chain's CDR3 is CSVDGQEEGYTF. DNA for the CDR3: TGCAGCGTGGACGGACAGGAGGAAGGCTACACCTTC.

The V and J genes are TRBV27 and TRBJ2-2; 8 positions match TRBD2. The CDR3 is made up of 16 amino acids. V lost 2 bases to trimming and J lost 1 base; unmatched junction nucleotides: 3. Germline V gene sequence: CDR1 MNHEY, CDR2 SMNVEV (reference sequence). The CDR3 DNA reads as TGTGCCAGCAGTTTAATAGCGGGATTGAACACCGGGGAGCTGTTTTTT. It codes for CASSLIAGLNTGELFF.

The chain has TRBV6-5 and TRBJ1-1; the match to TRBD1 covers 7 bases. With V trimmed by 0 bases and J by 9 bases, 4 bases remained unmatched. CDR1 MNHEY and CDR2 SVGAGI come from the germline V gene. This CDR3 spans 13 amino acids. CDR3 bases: TGTGCCAGCAGTTACTCTGCAGGGGGGAAAGCTTTCTTT. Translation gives CASSYSAGGKAFF.

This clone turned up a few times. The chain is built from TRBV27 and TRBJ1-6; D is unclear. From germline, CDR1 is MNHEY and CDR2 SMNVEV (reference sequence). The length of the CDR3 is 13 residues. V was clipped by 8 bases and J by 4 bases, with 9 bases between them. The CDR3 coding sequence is TGTGCCAGCTTGGGCAGTTATAATTCACCCCTCCACTTT. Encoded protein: CASLGSYNSPLHF.

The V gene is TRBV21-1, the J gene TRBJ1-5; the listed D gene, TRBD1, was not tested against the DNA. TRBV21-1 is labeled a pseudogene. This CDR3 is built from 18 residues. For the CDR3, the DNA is TGTGCCAGCAGCAATGAAGGAATGACAGGGGAGGAACATCAGCCCCAGCATTTT. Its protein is CASSNEGMTGEEHQPQHF.

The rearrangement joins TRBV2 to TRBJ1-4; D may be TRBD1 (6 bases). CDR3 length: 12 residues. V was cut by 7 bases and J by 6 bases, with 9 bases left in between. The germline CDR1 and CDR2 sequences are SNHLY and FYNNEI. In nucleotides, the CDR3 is TGTGCCAGCAAGGGGGTAGATGAAAAACTGTTTTTT. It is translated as CASKGVDEKLFF.

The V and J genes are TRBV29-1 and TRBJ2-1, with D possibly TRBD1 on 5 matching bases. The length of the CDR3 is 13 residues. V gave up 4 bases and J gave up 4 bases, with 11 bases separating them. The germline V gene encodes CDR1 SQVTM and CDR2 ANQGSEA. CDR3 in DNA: TGCAGCGTTGTGGACATACTGTACAATGAGCAGTTCTTC. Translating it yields CSVVDILYNEQFF.

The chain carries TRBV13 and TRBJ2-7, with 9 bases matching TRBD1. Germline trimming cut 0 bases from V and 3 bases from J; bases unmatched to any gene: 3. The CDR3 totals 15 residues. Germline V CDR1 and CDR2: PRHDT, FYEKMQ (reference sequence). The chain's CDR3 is CASSLGTGGSYEQYF. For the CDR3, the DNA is TGTGCCAGCAGCTTAGGTACAGGGGGCAGCTACGAGCAGTACTTC.

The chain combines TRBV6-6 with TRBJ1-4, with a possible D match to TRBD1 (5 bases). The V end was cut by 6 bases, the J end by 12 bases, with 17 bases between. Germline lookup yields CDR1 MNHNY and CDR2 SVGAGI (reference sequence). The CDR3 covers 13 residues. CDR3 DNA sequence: TGTGCCAGCAGGGGGCAAATAAGGAGCGAACTGTTTTTT. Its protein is CASRGQIRSELFF.

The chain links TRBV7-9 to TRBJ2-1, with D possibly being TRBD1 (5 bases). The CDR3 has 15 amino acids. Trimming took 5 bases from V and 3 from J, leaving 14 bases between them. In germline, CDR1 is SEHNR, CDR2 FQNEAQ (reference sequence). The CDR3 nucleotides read TGTGCCAGCAGCCTCGTGGCAGGGAACTACAATGAGCAGTTCTTC. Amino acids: CASSLVAGNYNEQFF.

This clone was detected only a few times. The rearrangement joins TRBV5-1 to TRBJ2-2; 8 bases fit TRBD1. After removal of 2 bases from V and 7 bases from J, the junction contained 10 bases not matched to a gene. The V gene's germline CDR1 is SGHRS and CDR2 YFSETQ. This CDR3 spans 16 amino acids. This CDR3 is CASSLRQGSVGGELFF. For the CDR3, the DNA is TGCGCCAGCAGCTTACGACAGGGGAGTGTTGGCGGGGAGCTGTTTTTT.